The 10 T cell receptor beta chains below come from one sample, sequenced in a study of a mutant IDH1 vaccine in newly diagnosed glioma. Generated by immunoSEQ multiplex PCR, the TCRdb table keeps only in-frame clones and is missing some. Of approximately 43,000 clones in the sample, around 87% were seen once. Documented time point: week 35, safety follow-up. Doses consisted of 300 ug of mutant IDH1 20-mer peptide each, paired with topical imiquimod. For these TCRs, the target antigens are not known. This material consisted of PBMCs, taken from a glioma patient whose treatment included an IDH1 peptide vaccine. These TCRs come from a man aged 35-49 years with glioma.

The CDR3 region has the DNA TGCAGCGTTGCCGGGATACCCGCAGATACGCAGTATTTT. Translating gives CSVAGIPADTQYF. The gene calls are TRBV29-1 and TRBJ2-3; a possible D gene is TRBD2 (5 bases). Germline V gives CDR1 SQVTM, CDR2 ANQGSEA. CDR3 size: 13 residues. Between the trimmed V and J ends, which lost 4 bases and 4 bases, there was a span of 12 bases.

The chain has TRBV2 and TRBJ1-1, with 9 positions matching TRBD1. Germline loops: CDR1 SNHLY, CDR2 FYNNEI. The CDR3 runs to 18 residues. With 7 bases clipped from V and 3 bases from J, the junction kept 18 bases outside the gene matches. CDR3 DNA: TGTGCCAGCATCAGCGCCGGGACAGGGTGGTTAGAGTACACTGAAGCTTTCTTT. Translation gives CASISAGTGWLEYTEAFF.

The chain employs TRBV27 and TRBJ2-3, with D unclear. The germline V and J ends were trimmed by 2 bases and 0 bases, with 12 bases remaining between them. The germline CDR1 and CDR2 sequences are MNHEY and SMNVEV (reference sequence). The CDR3 totals 16 residues. The DNA of the CDR3 is TGTGCCAGCAGTTTAATTTCCTTCTCTAGCACAGATACGCAGTATTTT. This encodes CASSLISFSSTDTQYF.

The chain is built from TRBV5-1 and TRBJ2-1; 7 bases line up with TRBD1. The CDR3 totals 14 residues. Germline-derived CDR1 and CDR2 are SGHRS and YFSETQ. V was pared by 4 bases and J by 5 bases, with 6 bases of the junction left unmatched. The CDR3 loop is CASSPGTADNEQFF. CDR3 coding DNA: TGCGCCAGCAGCCCTGGGACAGCTGACAATGAGCAGTTCTTC.

The chain couples TRBV7-2 to TRBJ1-5; no clear D gene. CDR3 length: 13 amino acids. CDR1 is SGHTA and CDR2 is FQGNSA in the germline V gene. Between the trimmed V and J ends, which lost 1 base and 7 bases, there was a span of 8 bases. CDR3 region: CASSLESGQPQHF. The CDR3 DNA reads TGTGCCAGCAGCTTAGAATCGGGCCAGCCCCAGCATTTT. The full variable domain, completed using reference TRBV7-2 and TRBJ1-5, is GAGVSQSPSNKVTEKGKDVELRCDPISGHTALYWYRQSLGQGLEFLIYFQGNSAPDKSGLPSDRFSAERTGGSVSTLTIQRTQQEDSAVYLCASSLESGQPQHFGDGTRLSIL.

The V and J genes are TRBV4-3 and TRBJ1-1; a possible D gene is TRBD1 (6 bases). The germline V gene encodes CDR1 LGHNA and CDR2 YSLEER. The CDR3 extends over 15 amino acids. V lost 0 bases to trimming and J lost 0 bases, with 8 bases between them. The CDR3 DNA reads as TGCGCCAGCAGCCAAGAGACAGGCGTGAACACTGAAGCTTTCTTT. Protein: CASSQETGVNTEAFF.

The chain couples TRBV27 to TRBJ2-7; TRBD2 aligns across 7 bases. V shed 6 bases, J shed 3 bases, and the junction held 8 bases outside the gene matches. The CDR3 sequence is 14 residues long. Per the germline V gene, CDR1 is MNHEY and CDR2 is SMNVEV (reference sequence). The CDR3 is CASRESGALYEQYF. CDR3 in DNA: TGTGCCAGCAGGGAAAGCGGGGCTCTCTACGAGCAGTACTTC.

This clone appeared a single time. The gene calls are TRBV27 and TRBJ2-7; 9 bases agree with TRBD1. Trimming took 5 bases from V and 4 from J; bases not matched to a gene: 3. The CDR3 extends over 13 amino acids. CDR1 and CDR2 (germline): MNHEY, SMNVEV (reference sequence). CDR3 in DNA: TGTGCCAGCAGTCGGACAGGGGCTTACGAGCAGTACTTC. The encoded protein is CASSRTGAYEQYF.

This chain links TRBV28 with TRBJ2-5; TRBD1 is a possible D gene (6 bases). CDR1 is MDHEN, CDR2 SYDVKM, per germline. The CDR3 is 16 residues long. V was shortened by 2 bases and J by 7 bases, with 20 bases between the two germline ends. The CDR3 here is CASSLPTGVGGGTQYF. In DNA form, the CDR3 reads TGTGCCAGCAGTTTACCGACAGGAGTGGGCGGCGGGACCCAGTACTTC. The complete variable domain, with remaining parts taken from reference TRBV28 and TRBJ2-5, reads DVKVTQSSRYLVKRTGEKVFLECVQDMDHENMFWYRQDPGLGLRLIYFSYDVKMKEKGDIPEGYSVSREKKERFSLILESASTNQTSMYLCASSLPTGVGGGTQYFGPGTRLLVL.

The rearrangement joins TRBV29-1 to TRBJ2-3; D is ambiguous. Deletions cut 3 bases from V and 0 bases from J, with 4 bases between. The CDR3 is 12 residues long. From germline, CDR1 is SQVTM and CDR2 ANQGSEA. The CDR3 DNA reads TGCAGCGTTGAGACTAGCACAGATACGCAGTATTTT. Protein: CSVETSTDTQYF.